These 17 T cell receptor beta chains came from one sample sequenced in a study of cytomegalovirus exposure and HLA in healthy donors. PCR involved 60 Vbeta and 13 Jbeta primers. This table comes from immunoSEQ multiplex PCR, and its TCRdb copy is limited to in-frame clones, with some not included. This table holds fewer than 200,000 clones, less than 85% found once. Material: PBMCs. The receptors derive from a male donor in good health and CMV-seronegative.

The chain joins TRBV27 to TRBJ2-5, with 11 bases identical to TRBD2. CDR1 and CDR2 from the germline V gene are MNHEY and SMNVEV (reference sequence). The junction had 8 bases not matched to a gene; V was cut back by 4 bases and J by 7 bases. The CDR3 length is 15 residues. CDR3 sequence reads: CASSSSSGGSWTQYF. The CDR3 nucleotides read TGTGCCAGCAGTTCGTCTAGCGGGGGGTCCTGGACCCAGTACTTC.

As regards this clone: At one end, the junction sequence differs from germline, possibly due to a read error. The V call is TRBV7-9, the J call TRBJ1-2; 10 bases fit TRBD1. CDR1 is SEHNR and CDR2 is FQNEAQ in the germline V gene (reference sequence). This CDR3 spans 17 amino acids. The CDR3 loop is CSSSFRDRGNSSYGYTF. The CDR3 coding sequence is TGTTCCAGCAGCTTTAGGGACAGGGGAAACTCATCTTATGGCTACACCTTC.

The chain is built from TRBV18 and TRBJ2-7; 10 nucleotides line up with TRBD1. With 5 bases clipped from V and 6 bases from J, the junction kept 10 bases outside the gene matches. Germline values: CDR1 KGHSH, CDR2 LQKENI. CDR3 length equals 15 residues. CDR3 bases: TGTGCCAGCTCAGCAGCGGGACAGGGGTCCCCCGAGCAGTACTTC. It translates to CASSAAGQGSPEQYF.

This chain uses TRBV27 with TRBJ2-7; 10 bases map to TRBD1. The CDR3 is 15 amino acids. With V trimmed by 3 bases and J by 3 bases, 5 bases remained unmatched. Germline V gene lookup returns CDR1 MNHEY and CDR2 SMNVEV (reference sequence). This CDR3 reads CASSFGQGGVYEQYF. CDR3 nucleotide sequence: TGTGCCAGCAGTTTTGGACAGGGGGGGGTCTACGAGCAGTACTTC.

The rearrangement joins TRBV27 to TRBJ2-3, with 10 bases matching TRBD1. J was trimmed by 13 bases and V by 3 bases; bases with no gene match: 7. Per germline, CDR1 MNHEY and CDR2 SMNVEV (reference sequence). This CDR3 has 13 residues. This CDR3 is CASSFGGTGEKYF. The CDR3 bases are TGTGCCAGCAGTTTCGGCGGGACAGGGGAGAAGTATTTT.

This chain connects TRBV21-1 to TRBJ2-5; the table's TRBD2 call for D was not verified on the DNA. TRBV21-1 is listed as a pseudogene. The CDR3 has 18 residues. The CDR3 protein is CASSPRPGLAAYQETQYF. Written as DNA, the CDR3 is TGTGCCAGCAGCCCGCGCCCGGGACTAGCGGCGTACCAAGAGACCCAGTACTTC.

The sample holds one count of this clone. V is TRBV13 and J is TRBJ2-3; D uncertain. Trimming removed 0 bases at V and 4 bases at J, with 11 bases between. The CDR3 loop spans 15 amino acids. CDR1 is PRHDT and CDR2 is FYEKMQ in the germline V gene (reference sequence). The CDR3 DNA follows: TGTGCCAGCAGCTTAGGCCAGTATGCCTCAGATACGCAGTATTTT. It specifies CASSLGQYASDTQYF.

This chain joins TRBV19 and TRBJ1-1; D ambiguous. V lost 4 bases to trimming and J lost 1 base, with 16 bases between them. This CDR3 is built from 16 residues. Germline-derived CDR1 and CDR2 are LNHDA and SQIVND (reference sequence). This chain's CDR3 is CASSSSWGGWNTEAFF. The CDR3 DNA reads as TGTGCCAGTAGTAGCTCTTGGGGAGGGTGGAACACTGAAGCTTTCTTT. The whole variable domain, filled in from reference TRBV19 and TRBJ1-1, reads DGGITQSPKYLFRKEGQNVTLSCEQNLNHDAMYWYRQDPGQGLRLIYYSQIVNDFQKGDIAEGYSVSREKKESFPLTVTSAQKNPTAFYLCASSSSWGGWNTEAFFGQGTRLTVV.

This clone was observed once. This chain uses TRBV4-2 with TRBJ2-7, with D perhaps matching TRBD2 (6 bases). Germline V gene lookup returns CDR1 LGHNA and CDR2 YNFKEQ. The CDR3 consists of 13 residues. V shed 1 base and J shed 2 bases, with 6 bases lying between them. CDR3 region: CASSQGGAYEQYF. In nucleotides, the CDR3 is TGTGCCAGCAGCCAAGGGGGGGCCTACGAGCAGTACTTC.

V and J are TRBV9 and TRBJ2-3, with 15 bases that match TRBD2. The CDR3 contains 18 residues. V lost 7 bases to trimming and J lost 4 bases; unmatched junction nucleotides: 13. CDR1 is SGDLS, CDR2 YYNGEE, per germline. The CDR3 region is CASGSGGLAGGRSDTQYF. The CDR3 nucleotides read TGTGCCAGCGGAAGCGGGGGACTAGCGGGGGGCAGGTCAGATACGCAGTATTTT.

The chain employs TRBV6-8 and TRBJ2-1; 13 nucleotides agree with TRBD2. This CDR3 has 18 amino acids. CDR1 is MNHGY and CDR2 is SAAAGT in the germline V gene. Trimming took 0 bases from V and 7 from J; bases not matched to a gene: 9. The CDR3 spells CASSYSMSTSGGGNEQFF. CDR3 nucleotides: TGTGCCAGCAGTTACTCGATGTCAACTAGCGGGGGGGGTAATGAGCAGTTCTTC.

The chain has TRBV19 and TRBJ2-1; TRBD2 might be the D (6 bases). The CDR3 extends over 15 amino acids. Germline CDR1 LNHDA, CDR2 SQIVND (reference sequence). Trimming removed 5 bases at V and 7 bases at J, with 18 bases between. This CDR3 reads CASSPGGMGLNEQFF. CDR3 nucleotide sequence: TGTGCCAGTAGTCCCGGCGGGATGGGGTTAAATGAGCAGTTCTTC.

This clone was seen more than once but under ten times. The rearrangement uses TRBV18 and TRBJ2-2, with D perhaps matching TRBD1 (5 bases). V lost 1 base and J lost 0, with 9 bases in between. The germline V gene encodes CDR1 KGHSH and CDR2 LQKENI. This CDR3 region has 16 residues. The CDR3 spells CASSPLGQANTGELFF. The CDR3 nucleotides are TGTGCCAGCTCACCACTGGGGCAGGCGAACACCGGGGAGCTGTTTTTT.

The gene calls are TRBV5-4 and TRBJ1-5; possible D gene TRBD1, 6 bases. V dropped 4 bases and J dropped 4 bases, with 12 bases sitting between them. The length of the CDR3 is 14 residues. The germline V gene encodes CDR1 SGHNT and CDR2 YYREEE (reference sequence). The CDR3 DNA reads as TGTGCCAGCAGCACGGGGACACTGAATCAGCCCCAGCATTTT. This translates into CASSTGTLNQPQHF. Full variable domain (outside the CDR3, taken from reference TRBV5-4 and TRBJ1-5): ETGVTQSPTHLIKTRGQQVTLRCSSQSGHNTVSWYQQALGQGPQFIFQYYREEENGRGNFPPRFSGLQFPNYSSELNVNALELDDSALYLCASSTGTLNQPQHFGDGTRLSIL.

The chain carries TRBV7-6 and TRBJ2-3; D perhaps matches TRBD2 (5 bases). V shed 1 base and J shed 4 bases, with 6 bases lying between them. Per germline, CDR1 SGHVS and CDR2 FNYEAQ. The CDR3 runs 13 residues. The CDR3 loop is CASSLGGADTQYF. CDR3 DNA sequence: TGTGCCAGCAGCTTAGGGGGAGCAGATACGCAGTATTTT.

The chain couples TRBV30 to TRBJ2-7; TRBD1 matches at 7 bases. Germline CDR1 GTSNPN, CDR2 SVGIG (reference sequence). The ends lost 6 bases at V and 1 base at J; junction bases unmatched: 3. The CDR3 consists of 12 residues. The CDR3 loop reads CACRDSSYEQYF. The CDR3 nucleotides read TGTGCCTGCCGGGACAGTTCCTACGAGCAGTACTTC.

The CDR3 loop reads CASSLISARSNEKLFF. The CDR3 DNA sequence: TGTGCCAGCAGTCTCATTAGCGCGAGGTCAAATGAAAAACTGTTTTTT. The chain recombines TRBV28 with TRBJ1-4; unclear D gene. The V and J ends lost 5 bases and 5 bases respectively, with 18 bases between them. The germline gives CDR1 MDHEN, CDR2 SYDVKM. The CDR3 extends over 16 amino acids. The variable domain in full, with the rest retrieved from reference TRBV28 and TRBJ1-4, is DVKVTQSSRYLVKRTGEKVFLECVQDMDHENMFWYRQDPGLGLRLIYFSYDVKMKEKGDIPEGYSVSREKKERFSLILESASTNQTSMYLCASSLISARSNEKLFFGSGTQLSVL.